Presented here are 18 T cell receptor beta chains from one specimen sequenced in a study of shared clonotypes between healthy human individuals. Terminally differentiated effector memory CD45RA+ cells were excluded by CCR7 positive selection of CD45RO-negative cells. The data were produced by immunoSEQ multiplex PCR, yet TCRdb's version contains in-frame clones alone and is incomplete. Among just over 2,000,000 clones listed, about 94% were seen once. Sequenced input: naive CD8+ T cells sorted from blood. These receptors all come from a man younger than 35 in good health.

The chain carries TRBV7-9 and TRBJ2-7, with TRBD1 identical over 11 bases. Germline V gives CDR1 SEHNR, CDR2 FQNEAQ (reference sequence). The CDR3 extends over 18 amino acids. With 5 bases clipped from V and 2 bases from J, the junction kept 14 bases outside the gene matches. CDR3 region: CASSPLPGQGGGPYEQYF. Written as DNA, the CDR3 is TGTGCCAGCAGCCCTCTCCCGGGACAGGGGGGAGGCCCCTACGAGCAGTACTTC. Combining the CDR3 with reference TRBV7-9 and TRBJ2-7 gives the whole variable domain DTGVSQNPRHKITKRGQNVTFRCDPISEHNRLYWYRQTLGQGPEFLTYFQNEAQLEKSRLLSDRFSAERPKGSFSTLEIQRTEQGDSAMYLCASSPLPGQGGGPYEQYFGPGTRLTVT.

The CDR3 sequence is CASSLAGFTGELFF. CDR3 DNA sequence: TGTGCCAGCAGTCTGGCAGGTTTCACCGGGGAGCTGTTTTTT. The J gene is TRBJ2-2, the V gene TRBV25-1; the D is unclear. V lost 5 bases, J lost 4 bases, and 11 bases lay in between. Germline CDR1 is MGHDK and CDR2 is SYGVNS. The CDR3 is 14 residues long.

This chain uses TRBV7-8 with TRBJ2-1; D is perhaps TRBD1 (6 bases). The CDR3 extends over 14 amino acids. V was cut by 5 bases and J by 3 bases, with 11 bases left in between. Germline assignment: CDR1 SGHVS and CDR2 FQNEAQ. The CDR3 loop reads CASSPTGLYNEQFF. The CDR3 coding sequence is TGTGCCAGCAGCCCGACAGGACTCTACAATGAGCAGTTCTTC. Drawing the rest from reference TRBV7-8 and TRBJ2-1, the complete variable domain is GAGVSQSPRYKVAKRGQDVALRCDPISGHVSLFWYQQALGQGPEFLTYFQNEAQLDKSGLPSDRFFAERPEGSVSTLKIQRTQQEDSAVYLCASSPTGLYNEQFFGPGTRLTVL.

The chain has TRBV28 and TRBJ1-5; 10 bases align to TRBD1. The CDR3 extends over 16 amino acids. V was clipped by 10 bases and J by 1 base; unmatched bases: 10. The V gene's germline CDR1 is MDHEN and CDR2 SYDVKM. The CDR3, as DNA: TGTGCCACCGAAGGACAGGGGGGATTCAGCAATCAGCCCCAGCATTTT. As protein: CATEGQGGFSNQPQHF. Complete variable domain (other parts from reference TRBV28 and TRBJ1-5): DVKVTQSSRYLVKRTGEKVFLECVQDMDHENMFWYRQDPGLGLRLIYFSYDVKMKEKGDIPEGYSVSREKKERFSLILESASTNQTSMYLCATEGQGGFSNQPQHFGDGTRLSIL.

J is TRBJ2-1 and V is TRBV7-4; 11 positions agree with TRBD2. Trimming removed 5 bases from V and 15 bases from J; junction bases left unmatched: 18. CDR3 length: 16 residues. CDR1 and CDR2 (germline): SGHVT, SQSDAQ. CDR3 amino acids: CASSRLSLAGGGARFF. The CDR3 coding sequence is TGTGCCAGCAGCAGGCTATCGCTAGCGGGAGGAGGGGCCCGGTTCTTC. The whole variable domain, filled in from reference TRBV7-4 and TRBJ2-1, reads GAGVSQSPRYKVAKRGRDVALRCDSISGHVTLYWYRQTLGQGSEVLTYSQSDAQRDKSGRPSGRFSAERPERSVSTLKIQRTEQGDSAVYLCASSRLSLAGGGARFFGPGTRLTVL.

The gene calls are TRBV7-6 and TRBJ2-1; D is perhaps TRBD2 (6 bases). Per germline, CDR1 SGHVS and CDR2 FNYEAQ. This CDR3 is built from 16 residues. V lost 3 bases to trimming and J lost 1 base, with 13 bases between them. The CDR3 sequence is CASSFNAGGSYNEQFF. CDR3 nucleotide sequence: TGTGCCAGCAGCTTTAACGCCGGGGGTTCCTACAATGAGCAGTTCTTC.

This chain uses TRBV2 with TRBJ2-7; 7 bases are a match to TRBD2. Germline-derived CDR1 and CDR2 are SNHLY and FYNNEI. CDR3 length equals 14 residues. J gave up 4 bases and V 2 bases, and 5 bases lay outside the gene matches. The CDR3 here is CASSERGRVYEQYF. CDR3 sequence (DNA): TGTGCCAGCAGTGAACGAGGGAGGGTGTACGAGCAGTACTTC.

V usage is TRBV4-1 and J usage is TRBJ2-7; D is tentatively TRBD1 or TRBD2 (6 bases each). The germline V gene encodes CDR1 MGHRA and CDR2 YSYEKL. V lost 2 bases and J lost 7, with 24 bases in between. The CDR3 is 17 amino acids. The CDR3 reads CASSQLPGGTPTGEQYF. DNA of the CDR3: TGCGCCAGCAGCCAATTACCCGGAGGGACACCTACAGGGGAGCAGTACTTC.

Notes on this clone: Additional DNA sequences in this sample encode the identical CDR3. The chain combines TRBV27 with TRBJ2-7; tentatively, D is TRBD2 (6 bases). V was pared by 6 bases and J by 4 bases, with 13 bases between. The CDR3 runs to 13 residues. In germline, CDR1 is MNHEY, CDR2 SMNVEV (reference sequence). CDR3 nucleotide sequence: TGTGCCAGCAGCCCCGGGAGCGCTTACGAGCAGTACTTC. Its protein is CASSPGSAYEQYF.

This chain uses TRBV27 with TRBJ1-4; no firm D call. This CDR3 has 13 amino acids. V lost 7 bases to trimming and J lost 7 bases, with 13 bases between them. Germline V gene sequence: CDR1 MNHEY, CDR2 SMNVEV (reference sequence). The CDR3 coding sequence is TGTGCCAGCACCGGCCTTTATGGTGAAAAACTGTTTTTT. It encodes CASTGLYGEKLFF.

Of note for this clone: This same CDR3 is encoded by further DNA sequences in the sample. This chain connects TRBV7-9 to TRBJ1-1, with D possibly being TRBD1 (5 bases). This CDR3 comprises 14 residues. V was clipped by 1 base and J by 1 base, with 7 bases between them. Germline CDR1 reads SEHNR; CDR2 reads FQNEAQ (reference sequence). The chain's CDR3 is CASSLETGNTEAFF. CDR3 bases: TGTGCCAGCAGCTTAGAAACAGGGAACACTGAAGCTTTCTTT.

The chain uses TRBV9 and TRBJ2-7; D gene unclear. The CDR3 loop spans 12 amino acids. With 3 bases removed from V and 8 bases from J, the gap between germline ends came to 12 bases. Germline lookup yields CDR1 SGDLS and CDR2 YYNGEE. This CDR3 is CASSGPDSKQYF. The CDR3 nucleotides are TGTGCCAGCAGCGGACCCGACTCGAAGCAGTACTTC.

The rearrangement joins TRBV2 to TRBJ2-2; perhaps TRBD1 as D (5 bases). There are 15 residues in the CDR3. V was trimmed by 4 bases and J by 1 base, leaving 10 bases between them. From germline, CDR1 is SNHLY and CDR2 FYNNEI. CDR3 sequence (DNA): TGTGCCAGCAGTGGGCAGGGTGAGAACACCGGGGAGCTGTTTTTT. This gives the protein CASSGQGENTGELFF.

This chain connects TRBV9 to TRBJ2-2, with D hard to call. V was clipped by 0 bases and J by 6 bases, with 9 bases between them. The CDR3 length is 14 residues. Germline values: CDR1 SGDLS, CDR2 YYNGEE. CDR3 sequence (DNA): TGTGCCAGCAGCGTAGGGCTTCTCCCCGGGGAGCTGTTTTTT. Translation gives CASSVGLLPGELFF.

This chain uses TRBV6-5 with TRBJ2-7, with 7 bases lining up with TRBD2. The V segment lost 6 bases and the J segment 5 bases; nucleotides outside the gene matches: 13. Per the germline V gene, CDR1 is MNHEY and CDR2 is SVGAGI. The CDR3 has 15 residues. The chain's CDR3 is CASREYWEGLNEQYF. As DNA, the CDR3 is TGTGCCAGCAGAGAGTATTGGGAGGGGTTGAACGAGCAGTACTTC.

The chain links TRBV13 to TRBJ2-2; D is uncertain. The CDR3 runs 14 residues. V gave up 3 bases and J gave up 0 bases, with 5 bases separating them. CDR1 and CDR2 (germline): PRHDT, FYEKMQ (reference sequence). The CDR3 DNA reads TGTGCCAGCAGCTTCGAGTCGAACACCGGGGAGCTGTTTTTT. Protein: CASSFESNTGELFF. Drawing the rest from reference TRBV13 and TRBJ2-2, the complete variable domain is AAGVIQSPRHLIKEKRETATLKCYPIPRHDTVYWYQQGPGQDPQFLISFYEKMQSDKGSIPDRFSAQQFSDYHSELNMSSLELGDSALYFCASSFESNTGELFFGEGSRLTVL.

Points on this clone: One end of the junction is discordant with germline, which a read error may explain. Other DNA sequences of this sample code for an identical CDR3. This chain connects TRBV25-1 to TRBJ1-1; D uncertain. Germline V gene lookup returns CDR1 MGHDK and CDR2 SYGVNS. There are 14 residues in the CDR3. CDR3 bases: TGTGCCAGTAGTGACCGACGACTGAACACTGAAGCTTTCTTT. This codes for CASSDRRLNTEAFF. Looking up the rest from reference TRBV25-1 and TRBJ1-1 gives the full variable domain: EADIYQTPRYLVIGTGKKITLECSQTMGHDKMYWYQQDPGMELHLIHYSYGVNSTEKGDLSSESTVSRIRTEHFPLTLESARPSHTSQYLCASSDRRLNTEAFFGQGTRLTVV.

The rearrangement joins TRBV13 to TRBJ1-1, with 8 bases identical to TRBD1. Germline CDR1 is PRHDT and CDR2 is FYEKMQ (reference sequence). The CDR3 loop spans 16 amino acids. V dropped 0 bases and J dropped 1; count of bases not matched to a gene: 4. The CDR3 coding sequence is TGTGCCAGCAGCTTAGGGGCAGGGGGCGCGAACACTGAAGCTTTCTTT. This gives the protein CASSLGAGGANTEAFF.